This T cell receptor beta chain was sequenced in a study of beta chain features in type 1 diabetes. With 7 bases removed from V and 6 bases from J, the gap between germline ends came to 9 bases. The CDR3 is made up of 11 amino acids. The V gene's germline CDR1 is GTSNPN and CDR2 SVGIG (reference sequence). Reverse transcription of all isolated RNA meant that expressed TCRB transcripts were sequenced. Sequencing was performed with immunoSEQ multiplex PCR; in TCRdb, only in-frame clones are kept and a portion is missing. The profile shows under 450,000 clones, about 15% of them singletons. Specimen: naive CD4+ T cells from blood. The rearrangement links TRBV30 to TRBJ2-2; D possibly corresponds to TRBD2 (6 bases). This clonotype originated in a woman in her late teens or twenties in good health. The CDR3 region is CAFSSAGELFF. DNA of the CDR3: TGTGCCTTCTCTAGCGCCGGGGAGCTGTTTTTT.